The source of this T cell receptor (beta chain) is a study of regulatory T cells in long-lasting Graves disease (dated by TCRdb to 2020 to 2022). Turning to the overall study: Newly diagnosed Graves' disease patients had taken antithyroid drugs for less than 3 months. This study used TCR sequencing and RNA sequencing of peripheral blood to compare persistent Graves' disease patients against newly diagnosed Graves' disease patients. The study was conducted in China and was registered as a clinical trial. A total of some 33 samples were covered by TCR sequencing, comprising approximately 13 persistent and around 20 newly diagnosed Graves' disease patients.

Library method: multiplex PCR. TCRdb lists the instrument as Illumina HiSeq 4000. iRepertoire HTBI primers and Arm-PCR amplification of CDR3 regions were used to construct TCR beta libraries. PCR products were gel purified before sequencing. As for the authors' bioinformatics: Gene usage analysis of CDR3 amino acid clonotypes relied on the 60 or so TRBV and around 14 TRBJ segments identified across samples. Filtered high-quality paired reads were merged into contigs using COPE and FqMerger. BLAST was used to align contigs to IMGT TRBV, TRBD and TRBJ reference genes, and CDR3 was defined according to IMGT. Highly expanded clones were defined as clonotypes with a frequency above 0.1%. Repertoire diversity was measured by Shannon entropy, and V-J evenness by the Gini coefficient. A clonotype was considered public if more than one individual shared it. The public reads were quality trimmed at Q25 with fastp and then assembled into clones with MiXCR by TCRdb, keeping productive beta chains. Entries are consolidated by CDR3 protein sequence, retaining the most common genes and DNA. Clone size and V and J calls follow TCRdb, not the original study. For this sample the table gives some 560,000 distinct CDR3 sequences, of which more than 15% were detected only once. The ten largest clones represent more than 20% of the sample.

Clipping removes 2 bases from V and 0 bases from J, with 3 as the unmatched junction base count. Including the terminal cysteine and phenylalanine, the CDR3 comprises 16 residues. Here the CDR3 DNA is all that survives: 48 bases in frame from base 1. The germline V gene yields SGHAT for CDR1 and FQNNGV for CDR2. In this sample, this clonotype turned up many times. The clone's antigen remains unknown. Per-base qualities were not stored, and no clone one base away is much larger. The time point tag for this specimen amounts to: newly diagnosed GD, antithyroid drugs for less than 3 months. For both TCR sequencing and RNA sequencing, RNA was extracted from PBMCs in TRIzol. The diagnosis of Graves' disease was made according to American Thyroid Association guidelines. The patients came from an endocrinology department in Xi'an, China. Each patient gave approximately 8.8 milliliters of peripheral blood, collected in an EDTA anticoagulant tube. Ficoll Paque Plus density gradient separation was used to isolate PBMCs, and no further T cell sorting was done. An Agilent 2100 Bioanalyzer and agarose gel were used to assess RNA quality, and a NanoDrop 2000 was used to measure RNA concentration.

Results and caveats for the whole study, not just this receptor: Sequencing and analysis were limited to the TCR beta chain. TRBV28, TRBJ1-2 and TRBJ2-5 were preferentially used in persistent disease, while TRBV20-1 and TRBJ2-1 were favored in newly diagnosed disease. Compared with newly diagnosed patients, persistent Graves' disease patients had lower TCR Shannon entropy and fewer highly expanded clones, which suggests clonal expansion. As a limitation, the authors acknowledged that the small sample size may reduce accuracy. Peripheral blood alone was examined, since thyroid tissue, which constituted the primary lesion, could not be accessed. Patients with persistent disease shared more public clonotypes (around 2,700) than newly diagnosed patients did (approximately 990).

The same data also contributed to another study, on T cells in Graves' hyperthyroidism and ophthalmopathy. Looking at the second paper: Stable Graves' hyperthyroidism was defined as no progression to ophthalmopathy during 18 months of follow-up. The hyperthyroidism patients were between 18 and 65 years old and newly diagnosed, with a disease duration of less than 2 months. Exclusion was applied to patients with uncontrolled infections, other autoimmune diseases, pregnancy or lactation. Clinical symptoms, serum thyroxine and TRAb, thyroid ultrasound, and orbital computed tomography formed the basis for the diagnoses. The first round of RT-PCR for the TCR CDR3 was performed with the HTBI primer set and the Qiagen OneStep RT-PCR kit. Most expanded thyroid clonotypes (frequency above 0.001) were also detected in blood, suggesting blood repertoires may reflect thyroid immune responses. In cross-validation, a model built on a 13 V-J signature told ophthalmopathy apart from stable hyperthyroidism with just under 90% sensitivity and roughly 81% specificity, and in testing the same model reached 80%/75%. In validation, the model predicted progression to ophthalmopathy with about 71% sensitivity and less than 75% specificity, a median of 6.5 months before onset. To identify distinguishing TCR V-J signatures, a discovery cohort of 90 to 100 patients was used, comprising 40 to 45 with Graves' ophthalmopathy and under 60 with stable Graves' hyperthyroidism. Prospective prediction of ophthalmopathy was tested in an independent validation cohort consisting of 18 hyperthyroidism patients and approximately 16 patients who later progressed to ophthalmopathy. For training and testing, the 100 or so patients in the discovery cohort were randomly divided in a 7:3 ratio. The study also compared thyroid tissue and blood T-cell repertoires from about six Graves' hyperthyroidism patients. Following sampling, methimazole starting at 30 mg daily was given to hyperthyroidism patients, and high-dose intravenous methylprednisolone was given to ophthalmopathy patients. The libraries were constructed in a second round of multiplex PCR and then size-selected and purified. Sequencing of the libraries was done on an Illumina HiSeq2000 using paired-end 100 bp reads. SOAPnuke was used to process the raw data, with reads discarded if the reads contained adapters or uncalled bases, had a mean Phred below 15, or lacked an exact constant-primer or identifier match. High-quality paired reads were merged with COPE v1.2.5, and unique nucleotide sequences were defined as clonotypes. MiTCR v1.1 was used to align clonotypes to the IMGT TRBV, TRBD and TRBJ reference segments. Only V-J combinations with frequency above 0.0001, covering about 99% of repertoires, were analysed. A TCS score was defined as the ratio of F50 (clonal expansion) to E x V (chaos), with BLOSUM62-based TCRdist applied between CDR3 peptides within each V-J. Welch's t-statistics and random forest reduced around 520 V-J features to fewer than 15, which were used in a naive Bayes classifier (R e1071). No statistical method was used to fix the sample size in advance, and group allocation was not hidden from the investigators. TCR Vbeta CDR3 sequencing of some 140 peripheral blood samples (about 45 ophthalmopathy, about 74 hyperthyroidism and approximately 17 progressor patients) is reported in the paper.

This receptor was taken from a woman aged 35-65 years with Graves disease. Donor details come from another sample of the same person, matched by shared clones. The sequencing used peripheral blood mononuclear cells (PBMCs), collected at new diagnosis, from a patient treated with antithyroid drugs. The chain uses TRBV11-2 and TRBJ2-7, with 11 bases in between that match TRBD1. The base sequence is TGTGCCAGCAGCTTATTGGGACAGGGGGACTCCTACGAGCAGTACTTC. The encoded protein is CASSLLGQGDSYEQYF.